The 5 T cell receptor beta chains given below trace back to one sample, sequenced in a study of T cell responses to AZD1222 COVID-19 vaccine. Profiling relied on immunoSEQ multiplex PCR, and the TCRdb table lists in-frame clones only, not all of them. This table holds 75,000 to 95,000 clones, about 88% found once. This specimen consisted of peripheral blood, obtained on day 0 of AZD1222 vaccination. All receptors come from an adult in good health.

The rearrangement joins TRBV28 to TRBJ2-3; 10 bases fit TRBD2. Germline lookup yields CDR1 MDHEN and CDR2 SYDVKM. J was trimmed by 3 bases and V by 5 bases; bases with no gene match: 8. The CDR3 loop spans 16 amino acids. The CDR3 coding sequence is TGTGCCAGCAGTCTCTCAGCGGGGGGGGATACAGATACGCAGTATTTT. Amino acid sequence: CASSLSAGGDTDTQYF.

The chain links TRBV28 to TRBJ1-2, with 8 nucleotides matching TRBD1. This CDR3 comprises 14 residues. Looked up from germline, CDR1 is MDHEN and CDR2 is SYDVKM. The trim removed 3 bases at V and 6 bases at J, leaving 6 bases unmatched. Here the CDR3 reads CASSFQDRENGYTF. The CDR3 DNA is TGTGCCAGCAGTTTTCAGGACAGGGAAAATGGCTACACCTTC.

This clone appeared once. The rearrangement links TRBV5-1 to TRBJ2-7, with D perhaps matching TRBD1 (7 bases). With 2 bases removed from V and 7 bases from J, the gap between germline ends came to 13 bases. From germline, CDR1 is SGHRS and CDR2 YFSETQ. The CDR3 loop spans 13 amino acids. The CDR3 sequence: CASSFQGGREQYF. CDR3 nucleotides: TGCGCCAGCAGCTTTCAGGGGGGACGGGAGCAGTACTTC. The full variable domain, its missing parts supplied by reference TRBV5-1 and TRBJ2-7, is KAGVTQTPRYLIKTRGQQVTLSCSPISGHRSVSWYQQTPGQGLQFLFEYFSETQRNKGNFPGRFSGRQFSNSRSEMNVSTLELGDSALYLCASSFQGGREQYFGPGTRLTVT.

This chain links TRBV6-5 with TRBJ1-1; tentative D call: TRBD1 (5 bases). Per germline, CDR1 MNHEY and CDR2 SVGAGI. With 7 bases removed from V and 4 bases from J, the gap between germline ends came to 13 bases. The CDR3 totals 13 residues. CDR3 coding DNA: TGTGCCAGCACGGGGGTCTTGGGCACTGAAGCTTTCTTT. This sequence encodes CASTGVLGTEAFF.

The chain employs TRBV10-1 and TRBJ2-1; D is unresolved. This CDR3 is 13 amino acids long. The germline gives CDR1 WNHNN, CDR2 SYGVQD (reference sequence). The V gene lost 7 bases and the J gene lost 1 base, with 8 bases spanning the gap. CDR3 nucleotides: TGCGCCAGCACTGGGGATTCCTACAATGAGCAGTTCTTC. Translated: CASTGDSYNEQFF.